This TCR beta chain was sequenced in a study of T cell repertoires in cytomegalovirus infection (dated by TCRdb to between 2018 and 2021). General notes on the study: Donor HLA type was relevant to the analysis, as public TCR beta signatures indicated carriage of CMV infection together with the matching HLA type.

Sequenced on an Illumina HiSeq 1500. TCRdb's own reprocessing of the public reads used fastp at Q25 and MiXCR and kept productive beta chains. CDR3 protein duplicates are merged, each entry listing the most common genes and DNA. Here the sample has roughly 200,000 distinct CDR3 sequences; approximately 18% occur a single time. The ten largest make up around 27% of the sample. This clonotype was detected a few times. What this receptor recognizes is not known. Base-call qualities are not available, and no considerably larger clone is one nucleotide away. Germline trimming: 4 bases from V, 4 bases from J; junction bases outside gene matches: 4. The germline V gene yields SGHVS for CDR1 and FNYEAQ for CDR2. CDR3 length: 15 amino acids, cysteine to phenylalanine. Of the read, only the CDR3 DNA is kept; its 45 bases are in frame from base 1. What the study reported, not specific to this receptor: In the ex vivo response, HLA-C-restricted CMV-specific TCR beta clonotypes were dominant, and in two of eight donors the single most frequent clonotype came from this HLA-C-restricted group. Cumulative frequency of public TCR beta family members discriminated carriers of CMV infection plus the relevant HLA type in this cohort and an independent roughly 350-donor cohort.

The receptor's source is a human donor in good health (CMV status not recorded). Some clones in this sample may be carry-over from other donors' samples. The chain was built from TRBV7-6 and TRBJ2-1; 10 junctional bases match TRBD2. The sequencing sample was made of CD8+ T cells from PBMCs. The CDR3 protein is CASSWTTSGYNEQFF. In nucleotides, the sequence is TGTGCCAGCAGCTGGACGACTAGCGGGTACAATGAGCAGTTCTTC.